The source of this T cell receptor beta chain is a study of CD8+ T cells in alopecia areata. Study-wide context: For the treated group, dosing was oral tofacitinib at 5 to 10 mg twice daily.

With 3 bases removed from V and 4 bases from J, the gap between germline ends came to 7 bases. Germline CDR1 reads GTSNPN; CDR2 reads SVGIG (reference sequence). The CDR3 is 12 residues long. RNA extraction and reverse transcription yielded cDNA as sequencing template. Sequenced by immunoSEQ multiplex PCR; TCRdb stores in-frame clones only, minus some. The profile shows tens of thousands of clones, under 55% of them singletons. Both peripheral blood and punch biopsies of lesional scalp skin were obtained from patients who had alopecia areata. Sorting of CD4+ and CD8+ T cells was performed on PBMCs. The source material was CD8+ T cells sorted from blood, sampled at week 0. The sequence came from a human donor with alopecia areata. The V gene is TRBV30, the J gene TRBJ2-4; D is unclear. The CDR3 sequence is CAWSLQKNIQYF. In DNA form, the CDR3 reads TGTGCCTGGAGCCTACAGAAAAACATTCAGTACTTC.